This record concerns one T cell receptor (beta chain) sequence. As yet, its antigen is unknown. The data derive from a study of cytomegalovirus exposure and HLA in healthy donors. The study's findings and limits: A previous analysis found most TCR beta V segments productive roughly 90% or roughly 30% of the time.

PCR amplification relied on 60 Vbeta primers (plus 13 Jbeta primers). Clones were read by immunoSEQ multiplex PCR, and TCRdb kept only the in-frame ones, dropping some. The sample contains 140,000 to 150,000 clones, roughly four fifths of which appear only once. Sequenced input: PBMCs. This clonotype originated in a man aged 35 to 55 in good health and CMV-seropositive.

The CDR3 region has the DNA TGTGCCAGCAGTTTACCACCTACTAGCGGGAGAGCTAATGAGCAGTTCTTC. It yields the protein CASSLPPTSGRANEQFF. The chain employs TRBV27 and TRBJ2-1; TRBD2 matches 11 bases. CDR1 is MNHEY and CDR2 is SMNVEV in the germline V gene (reference sequence). V lost 2 bases to trimming and J lost 7 bases; unmatched junction nucleotides: 10. The CDR3 loop spans 17 amino acids.